The clone carrying this T cell receptor beta chain appeared a few times. This sample stems from a study of OX40 agonist ivuxolimab in advanced cancers. V shed 5 bases and J 3 bases; nucleotides not matched to a gene: 9. CDR3 length: 16 residues. Germline V CDR1 and CDR2: MDHEN, SYDVKM. Here immunoSEQ multiplex PCR was the method, and the copy in TCRdb shows in-frame clones only, minus some. The sample records around 90,000 clones, about 90% being singletons. This TCR came from an adult with an advanced solid tumor such as melanoma, head and neck, liver or kidney cancer. The V call is TRBV28, the J call TRBJ1-5, with 8 bases lining up with TRBD1. This specimen was CD4+ or CD8+ T cells sorted from blood, taken in a trial of the OX40 agonist ivuxolimab. The CDR3 DNA follows: TGTGCCAGCAGTCTCGACAGGGGAAGAAACAATCAGCCCCAGCATTTT. It codes for CASSLDRGRNNQPQHF.